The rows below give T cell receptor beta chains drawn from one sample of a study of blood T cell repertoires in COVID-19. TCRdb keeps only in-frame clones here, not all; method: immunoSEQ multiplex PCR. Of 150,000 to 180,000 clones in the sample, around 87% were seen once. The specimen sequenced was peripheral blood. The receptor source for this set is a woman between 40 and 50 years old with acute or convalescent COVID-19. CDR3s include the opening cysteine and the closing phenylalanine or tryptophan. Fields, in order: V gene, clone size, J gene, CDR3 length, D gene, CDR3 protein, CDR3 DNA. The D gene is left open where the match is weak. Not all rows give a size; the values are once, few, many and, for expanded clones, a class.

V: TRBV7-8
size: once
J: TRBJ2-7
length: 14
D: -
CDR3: CASSSEDISYEQYF
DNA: TGTGCCAGCAGCTCCGAAGACATTTCCTACGAGCAGTACTTC

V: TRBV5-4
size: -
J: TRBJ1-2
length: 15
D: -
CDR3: CASSPEGVTNYGYTF
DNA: TGTGCCAGCAGTCCTGAAGGGGTAACTAACTATGGCTACACCTTC

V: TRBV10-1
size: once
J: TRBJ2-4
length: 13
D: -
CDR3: CASGGRNKNIQYF
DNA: TGCGCCAGCGGGGGGAGGAACAAAAACATTCAGTACTTC

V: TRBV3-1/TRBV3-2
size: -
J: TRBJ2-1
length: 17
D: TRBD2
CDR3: CASSPLPGRGGVGEQFF
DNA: TGTGCCAGCAGCCCCTTGCCCGGGCGGGGGGGTGTGGGTGAGCAGTTCTTC

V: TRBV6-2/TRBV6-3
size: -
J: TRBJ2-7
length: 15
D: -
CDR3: CASSDGQGDSYEQYF
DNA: TGTGCCAGCAGTGACGGACAAGGAGATTCCTACGAGCAGTACTTC

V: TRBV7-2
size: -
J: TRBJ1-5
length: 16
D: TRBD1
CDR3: CASSPLDRGGNQPQHF
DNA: TGTGCCAGCAGCCCGCTCGACAGGGGAGGCAATCAGCCCCAGCATTTT

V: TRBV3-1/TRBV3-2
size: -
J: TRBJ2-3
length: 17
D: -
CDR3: CASSQIFGNPAGGAQYF
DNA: TGTGCCAGCAGCCAAATCTTCGGGAACCCGGCAGGAGGTGCGCAGTATTTT

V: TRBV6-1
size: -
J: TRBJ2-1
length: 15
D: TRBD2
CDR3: CASSEPGGSYNEQFF
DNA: TGTGCCAGCAGTGAACCGGGGGGAAGTTACAATGAGCAGTTCTTC

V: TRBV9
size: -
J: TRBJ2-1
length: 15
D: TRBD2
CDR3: CASSVAGLVVNEQFF
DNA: TGTGCCAGCAGCGTTGCGGGACTAGTGGTCAATGAGCAGTTCTTC

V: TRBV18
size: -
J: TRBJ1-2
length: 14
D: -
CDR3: CASSPPRDNYGYTF
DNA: TGTGCCAGCTCACCACCGAGGGATAACTATGGCTACACCTTC

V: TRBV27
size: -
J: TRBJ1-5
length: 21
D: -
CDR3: CASSRIKKDRENQYSNQPQHF
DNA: TGTGCCAGCAGTCGAATTAAAAAAGACAGAGAAAACCAATATAGCAATCAGCCCCAGCATTTT

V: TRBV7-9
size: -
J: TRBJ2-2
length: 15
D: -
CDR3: CASSLTTSGTGELFF
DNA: TGTGCCAGCAGCTTAACTACCTCGGGCACCGGGGAGCTGTTTTTT

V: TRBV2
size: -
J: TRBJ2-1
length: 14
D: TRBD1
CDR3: CASRLGTEVNEQFF
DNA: TGTGCCAGCAGGTTAGGGACAGAGGTCAATGAGCAGTTCTTC

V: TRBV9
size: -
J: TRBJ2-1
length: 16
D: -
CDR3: CASSHRGGAASNEQFF
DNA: TGTGCCAGCAGCCACAGAGGGGGGGCCGCTTCTAATGAGCAGTTCTTC

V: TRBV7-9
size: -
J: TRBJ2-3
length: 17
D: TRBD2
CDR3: CASSNSGTSGGADTQYF
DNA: TGTGCCAGCAGCAACTCCGGGACTAGCGGGGGGGCAGATACGCAGTATTTT

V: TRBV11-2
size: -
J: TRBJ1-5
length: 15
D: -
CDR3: CASSLTAGSNQPQHF
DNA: TGTGCCAGCAGCTTGACAGCGGGTAGCAATCAGCCCCAGCATTTT

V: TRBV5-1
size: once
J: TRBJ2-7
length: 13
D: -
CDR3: CASSQGPEGEQYF
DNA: TGCGCCAGCAGCCAAGGCCCTGAGGGCGAGCAGTACTTC

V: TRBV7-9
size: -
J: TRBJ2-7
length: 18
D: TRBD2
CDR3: CASSPPGLAFHSSYEQYF
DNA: TGTGCCAGCAGCCCCCCGGGACTAGCGTTCCACAGCTCCTACGAGCAGTACTTC

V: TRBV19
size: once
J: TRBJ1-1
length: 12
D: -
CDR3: CASSTVNTEAFF
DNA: TGTGCCAGTAGTACGGTGAACACTGAAGCTTTCTTT

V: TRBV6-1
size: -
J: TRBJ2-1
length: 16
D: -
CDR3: CASSEVVAVPYNEQFF
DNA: TGTGCCAGCAGTGAAGTCGTAGCGGTTCCCTACAATGAGCAGTTCTTC

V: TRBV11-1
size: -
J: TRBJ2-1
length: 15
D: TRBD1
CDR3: CASSSDRGRYNEQFF
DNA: TGTGCCAGCAGCTCGGACAGGGGGCGATACAATGAGCAGTTCTTC

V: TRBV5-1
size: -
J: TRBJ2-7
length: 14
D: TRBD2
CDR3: CASSLELAGNEQYF
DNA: TGCGCCAGCAGCTTGGAGCTAGCGGGGAACGAGCAGTACTTC

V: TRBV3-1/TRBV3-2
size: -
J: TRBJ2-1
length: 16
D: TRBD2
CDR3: CASSLLGTSVPNEQFF
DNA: TGTGCCAGCAGCCTTCTTGGGACTAGTGTGCCCAATGAGCAGTTCTTC

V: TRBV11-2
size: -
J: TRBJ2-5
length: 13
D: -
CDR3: CASSLEGQETQYF
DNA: TGTGCCAGCAGCTTAGAGGGCCAGGAGACCCAGTACTTC

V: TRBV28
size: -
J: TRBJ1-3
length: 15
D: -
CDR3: CASTLTESSGNTIYF
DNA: TGTGCCAGCACCCTGACAGAGAGCTCTGGAAACACCATATATTTT

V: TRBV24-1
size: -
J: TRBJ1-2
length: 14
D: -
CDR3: CATSEETENYGYTF
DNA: TGTGCCACCAGTGAGGAAACAGAAAACTATGGCTACACCTTC

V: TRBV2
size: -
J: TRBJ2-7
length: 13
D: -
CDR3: CASSLQGSYEQYF
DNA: TGTGCCAGCAGCTTACAGGGTTCGTACGAGCAGTACTTC

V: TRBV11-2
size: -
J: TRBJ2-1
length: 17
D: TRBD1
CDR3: CASSKVRDSAIQDEQFF
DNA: TGTGCCAGCAGCAAAGTCCGGGACAGCGCAATTCAGGATGAGCAGTTCTTC

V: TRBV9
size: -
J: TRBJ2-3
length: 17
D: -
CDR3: CASSSNPGTHSTDTQYF
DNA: TGTGCCAGCAGCTCAAACCCCGGGACTCATAGCACAGATACGCAGTATTTT

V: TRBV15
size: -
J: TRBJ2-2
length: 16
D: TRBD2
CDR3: CATSRVWGGASGELFF
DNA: TGTGCCACCAGCAGAGTTTGGGGGGGAGCATCCGGGGAGCTGTTTTTT

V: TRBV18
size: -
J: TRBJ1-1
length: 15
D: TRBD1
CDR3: CASSRDRGGNTEAFF
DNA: TGTGCCAGCTCACGCGACAGGGGAGGGAACACTGAAGCTTTCTTT

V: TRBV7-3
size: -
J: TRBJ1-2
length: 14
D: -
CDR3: CASSERPVEAGYTF
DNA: TGTGCCAGCAGCGAACGCCCGGTAGAAGCTGGCTACACCTTC

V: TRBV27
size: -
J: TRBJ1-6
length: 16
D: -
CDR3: CASSLYRGGEDSPLHF
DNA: TGTGCCAGCAGTTTATATCGTGGAGGGGAGGATTCACCCCTCCACTTT

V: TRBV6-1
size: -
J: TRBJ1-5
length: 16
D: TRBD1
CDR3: CASSDGGTVPVDPQHF
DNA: TGTGCCAGCAGTGATGGGGGGACAGTACCTGTTGATCCCCAGCATTTT

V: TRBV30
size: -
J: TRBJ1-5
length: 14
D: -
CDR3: CAWSPKAGNQPQHF
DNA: TGTGCCTGGAGTCCAAAGGCCGGGAATCAGCCCCAGCATTTT

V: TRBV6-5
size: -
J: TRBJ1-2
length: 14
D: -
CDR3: CASRTRGSNYGYTF
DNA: TGTGCCAGCAGAACCAGGGGTTCCAACTATGGCTACACCTTC

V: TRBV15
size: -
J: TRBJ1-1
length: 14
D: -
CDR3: CATSPPSRVSLAFF
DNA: TGTGCCACCAGCCCCCCCTCTCGGGTATCCCTCGCTTTCTTT

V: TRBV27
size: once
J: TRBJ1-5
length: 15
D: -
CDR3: CASSLAGATGQPQHF
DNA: TGTGCCAGCAGTTTAGCTGGGGCCACGGGTCAGCCCCAGCATTTT

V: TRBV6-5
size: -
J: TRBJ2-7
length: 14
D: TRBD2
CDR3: CASRLAGALLEQYF
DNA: TGTGCCAGCAGGTTAGCGGGGGCGCTTCTCGAGCAGTACTTC

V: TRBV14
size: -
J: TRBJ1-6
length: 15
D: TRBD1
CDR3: CASSRDRVDNSPLHF
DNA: TGTGCCAGCAGCCGCGACAGGGTTGATAATTCACCCCTCCACTTT

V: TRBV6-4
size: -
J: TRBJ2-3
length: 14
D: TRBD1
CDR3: CASGGQGPTDTQYF
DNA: TGTGCCAGCGGGGGACAGGGCCCCACAGATACGCAGTATTTT

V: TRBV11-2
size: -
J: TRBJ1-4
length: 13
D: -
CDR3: CASSLPGFEKLFF
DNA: TGTGCCAGCAGCTTACCAGGGTTCGAAAAACTGTTTTTT

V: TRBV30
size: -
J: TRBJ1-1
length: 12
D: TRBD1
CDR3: CAWSDDRDNAFF
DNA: TGTGCCTGGAGTGACGACAGGGATAACGCTTTCTTT

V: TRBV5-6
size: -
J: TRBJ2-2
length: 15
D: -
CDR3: CASSLVGSGTGELFF
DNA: TGTGCCAGCAGCTTGGTAGGGTCGGGGACCGGGGAGCTGTTTTTT

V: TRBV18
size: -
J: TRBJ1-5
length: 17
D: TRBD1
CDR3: CASSPSAGTAINQPQHF
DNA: TGTGCCAGCTCACCATCTGCTGGGACAGCGATAAATCAGCCCCAGCATTTT